This section outlines one T cell receptor beta chain sequence together with its context. The data stem from a study of blood T cell repertoires in COVID-19. Study summary: Sites in the United States, Italy and Spain provided acute and convalescent COVID-19 samples. Sources were T cells, B-cell-depleted T cells, or PBMCs; the material itself was cDNA or gDNA.

Original processing notes: Quantification of nucleated cells was approximated via reference gene primer amplification. The table came from immunoSEQ multiplex PCR; TCRdb's copy has only in-frame clones and leaves some out. D and trimming were read from the DNA, whereas the V and J calls and clone size are those reported in that table. The sample yields about 190,000 clones, about 88% seen once. CDR3 length: 13 amino acids. Trimming cost V 7 bases and J 2 bases, with 12 bases left between them. Per the germline V gene, CDR1 is MNHEY and CDR2 is SVGAGI. The receptor was derived from a woman aged 25 to 39 with active or convalescent COVID-19. The source material was peripheral blood. J is TRBJ2-7 and V is TRBV6-5, with D unresolved. DNA for the CDR3: TGTGCCAGCAACAACCCTGTCACCTACGAGCAGTACTTC. This gives the protein CASNNPVTYEQYF.